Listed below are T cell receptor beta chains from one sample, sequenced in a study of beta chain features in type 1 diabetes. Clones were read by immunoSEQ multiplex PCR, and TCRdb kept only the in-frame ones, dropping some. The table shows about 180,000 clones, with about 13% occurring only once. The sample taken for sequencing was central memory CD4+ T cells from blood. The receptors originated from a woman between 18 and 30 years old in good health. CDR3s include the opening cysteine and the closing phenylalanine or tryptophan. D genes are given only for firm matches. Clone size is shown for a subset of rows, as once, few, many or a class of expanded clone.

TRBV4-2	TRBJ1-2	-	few	CASSQARDIEDGYTF	TGTGCCAGCAGCCAGGCCCGGGACATAGAGGATGGCTACACCTTC
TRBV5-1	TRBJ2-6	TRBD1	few	CASSFSRQGDAANVLTF	TGCGCCAGCAGCTTTTCTCGACAGGGCGATGCGGCCAACGTCCTGACTTTC
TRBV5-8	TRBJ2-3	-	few	CASSFGASTDTQYF	TGTGCCAGCAGCTTTGGGGCTAGCACAGATACGCAGTATTTT
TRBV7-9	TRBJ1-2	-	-	CASSETVPYGYTF	TGTGCCAGCAGCGAGACAGTACCCTATGGCTACACCTTC
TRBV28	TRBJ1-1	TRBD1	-	CASSLRGPTEAFF	TGTGCCAGCAGTTTGAGGGGGCCCACTGAAGCTTTCTTT
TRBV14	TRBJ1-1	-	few	CASSFSMNTEAFF	TGTGCCAGCAGTTTTTCCATGAACACTGAAGCTTTCTTT
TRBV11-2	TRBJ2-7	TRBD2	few	CASSQGLSSYEQYF	TGTGCCAGCAGCCAGGGACTATCCTCCTACGAGCAGTACTTC
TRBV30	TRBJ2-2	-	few	CAWSSFGSVTGNTGELFF	TGTGCCTGGAGTTCTTTTGGGTCTGTGACAGGGAACACCGGGGAGCTGTTTTTT
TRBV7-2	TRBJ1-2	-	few	CASSPTAHNYGYTF	TGTGCCAGCAGCCCTACAGCCCATAACTATGGCTACACCTTC
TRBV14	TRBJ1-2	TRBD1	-	CASSPLGQGAYGYTF	TGTGCCAGCAGCCCCTTAGGGCAGGGGGCTTATGGCTACACCTTC
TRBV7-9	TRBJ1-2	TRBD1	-	CASSLWIGGGF	TGTGCCAGCAGCTTATGGATAGGGGGCGGCTTC
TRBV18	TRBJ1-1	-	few	CASSPTSRNSEAFF	TGTGCCAGCTCACCAACATCTCGCAATTCTGAAGCTTTCTTT
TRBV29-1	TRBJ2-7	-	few	CSVEVGWSSYEQYF	TGCAGCGTTGAGGTGGGCTGGTCCTCCTACGAGCAGTACTTC
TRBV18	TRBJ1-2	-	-	CASSPPSGAANYGYTF	TGTGCCAGCTCACCACCATCAGGGGCAGCTAACTATGGCTACACCTTC
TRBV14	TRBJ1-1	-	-	CASSGQMNTEAFF	TGTGCCAGCTCTGGACAGATGAACACTGAAGCTTTCTTT
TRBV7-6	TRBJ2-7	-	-	CASSRDNYEQYF	TGTGCCAGCAGCAGGGACAACTACGAGCAGTACTTC
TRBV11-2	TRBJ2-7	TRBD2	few	CASSLGGLVEHF	TGTGCCAGCAGCTTAGGCGGACTAGTGGAACACTTC
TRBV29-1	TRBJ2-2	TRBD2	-	CSGRSGGRAGELFF	TGCAGCGGACGGTCGGGGGGACGGGCCGGGGAGCTGTTTTTT
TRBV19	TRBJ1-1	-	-	CGTGRTEAFF	TGTGGCACAGGGCGCACTGAAGCTTTCTTT
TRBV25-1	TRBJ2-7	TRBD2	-	CASSGGGMYEQYF	TGTGCCAGCAGTGGGGGAGGGATGTACGAGCAGTACTTC
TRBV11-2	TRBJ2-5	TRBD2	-	CASSPRTSRYYQETQYF	TGTGCCAGCAGCCCTAGGACTAGCAGATACTACCAAGAGACCCAGTACTTC
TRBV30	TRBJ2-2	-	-	CAWSVIGGNTGELFF	TGTGCCTGGAGTGTCATAGGGGGTAACACCGGGGAGCTGTTTTTT
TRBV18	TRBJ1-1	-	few	CASSPQTGTTMNTEAFF	TGTGCCAGCTCACCACAGACAGGCACCACTATGAACACTGAAGCTTTCTTT
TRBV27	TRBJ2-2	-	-	CASILRGLGTGELFF	TGTGCCAGCATCCTAAGGGGGTTGGGGACCGGGGAGCTGTTTTTT
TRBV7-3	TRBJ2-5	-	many	CASSLTPSTAGTQYF	TGTGCCAGCAGCTTAACCCCTAGTACGGCGGGGACCCAGTACTTC
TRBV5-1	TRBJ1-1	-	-	CASSLDPGHPLNTEAFF	TGCGCCAGCAGCTTGGACCCAGGACATCCGTTGAACACTGAAGCTTTCTTT
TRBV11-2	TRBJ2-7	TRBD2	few	CASSSRLAGASYEQYF	TGTGCCAGCAGCTCTAGACTAGCGGGGGCTTCCTACGAGCAGTACTTC
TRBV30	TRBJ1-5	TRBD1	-	CAWSGVGQGANQPQHF	TGTGCCTGGAGTGGGGTAGGGCAGGGGGCAAATCAGCCCCAGCATTTT
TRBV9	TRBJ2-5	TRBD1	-	CASSATGAETQYF	TGTGCCAGCAGCGCGACAGGGGCAGAGACCCAGTACTTC
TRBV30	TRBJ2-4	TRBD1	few	CAWRTGGTKNIQYF	TGTGCCTGGAGGACAGGGGGAACCAAAAACATTCAGTACTTC
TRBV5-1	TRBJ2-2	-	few	CASSQGNTGELFF	TGCGCCAGCAGCCAGGGTAACACCGGGGAGCTGTTTTTT
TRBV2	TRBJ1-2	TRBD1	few	CASRTGTFYGYTF	TGTGCCAGTCGGACAGGGACTTTTTATGGCTACACCTTC
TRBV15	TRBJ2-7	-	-	CATSRDLGWQYF	TGTGCCACCAGCAGAGATCTAGGATGGCAGTACTTC
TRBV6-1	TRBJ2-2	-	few	CATASDLNTGELFF	TGTGCCACCGCTAGCGACCTGAACACCGGGGAGCTGTTTTTT
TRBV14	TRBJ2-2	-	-	CASSPFSGANTGELFF	TGTGCCAGCAGCCCCTTCTCCGGGGCGAACACCGGGGAGCTGTTTTTT
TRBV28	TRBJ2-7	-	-	CASSPGHGFVSYEQYF	TGTGCCAGCAGTCCGGGACATGGGTTTGTATCCTACGAGCAGTACTTC
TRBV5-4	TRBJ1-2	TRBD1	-	CASSFAGTGVGGYTF	TGTGCCAGCAGCTTCGCCGGGACAGGGGTTGGAGGCTACACCTTC
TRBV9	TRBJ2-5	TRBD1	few	CASNKGQGGVVQETQYF	TGTGCCAGCAATAAGGGACAGGGGGGGGTAGTCCAAGAGACCCAGTACTTC
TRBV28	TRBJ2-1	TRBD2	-	CASSPGLAGNNEQFF	TGTGCCAGCAGCCCCGGACTAGCGGGGAACAATGAGCAGTTCTTC
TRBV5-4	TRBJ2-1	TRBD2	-	CASSFAGGPYNEQFF	TGTGCCAGCAGCTTTGCGGGAGGCCCCTACAATGAGCAGTTCTTC
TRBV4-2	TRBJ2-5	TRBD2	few	CASGISGSPETQYF	TGTGCCAGTGGTATTAGCGGGAGTCCAGAGACCCAGTACTTC
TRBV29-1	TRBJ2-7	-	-	CSVDQIRGEQYF	TGCAGCGTTGACCAGATAAGAGGGGAGCAGTACTTC
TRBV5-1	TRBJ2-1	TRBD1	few	CASSPGQEFGEQFF	TGCGCCAGCTCCCCGGGACAGGAGTTTGGTGAGCAGTTCTTC
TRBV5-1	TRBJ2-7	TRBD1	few	CASSFTGGSSYEQYF	TGCGCCAGCAGCTTTACAGGGGGGAGCTCCTACGAGCAGTACTTC
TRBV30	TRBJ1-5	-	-	CAWSGGGVQPQHF	TGTGCCTGGAGCGGCGGGGGTGTTCAGCCCCAGCATTTT
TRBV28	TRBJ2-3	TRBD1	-	CASSPRTGGIINTQYF	TGTGCCAGCAGTCCCCGGACAGGGGGCATCATAAATACGCAGTATTTT
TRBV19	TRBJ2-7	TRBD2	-	CASSIAGGNYEQYF	TGTGCCAGTAGTATAGCGGGAGGGAACTACGAGCAGTACTTC
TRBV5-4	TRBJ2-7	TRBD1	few	CASSLDLGQSPYEQYF	TGTGCCAGCAGCTTGGACCTGGGACAGTCCCCCTACGAGCAGTACTTC
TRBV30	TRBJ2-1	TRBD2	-	CAWSALAGLYEQFF	TGTGCCTGGAGTGCGCTAGCGGGTCTTTATGAGCAGTTCTTC
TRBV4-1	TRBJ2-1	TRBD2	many	CASSQGRLAGRNEQFF	TGCGCCAGCAGCCAAGGTCGACTAGCGGGAAGGAATGAGCAGTTCTTC
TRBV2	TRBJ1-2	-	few	CASSSTGYGYTF	TGTGCCAGCAGTTCCACAGGGTATGGCTACACCTTC
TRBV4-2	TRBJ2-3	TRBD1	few	CASSQDGQEGTDTQYF	TGTGCCAGCAGCCAAGATGGACAGGAGGGCACAGATACGCAGTATTTT
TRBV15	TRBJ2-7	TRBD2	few	CATSRDPTSGSGEQYF	TGTGCCACCAGCAGAGATCCTACTAGCGGGAGTGGTGAGCAGTACTTC
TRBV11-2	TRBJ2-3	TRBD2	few	CASSLVSGSGTDTQYF	TGTGCCAGCAGCTTAGTGAGCGGGAGCGGCACAGATACGCAGTATTTT
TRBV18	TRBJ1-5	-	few	CASSQGSNQPQHF	TGTGCCAGCTCACAGGGGAGCAATCAGCCCCAGCATTTT
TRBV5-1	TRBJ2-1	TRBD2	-	CASSLSGGSGQFF	TGCGCCAGCAGCTTGAGTGGCGGGAGCGGGCAGTTCTTC
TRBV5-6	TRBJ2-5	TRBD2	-	CASSFGLASGSETQYF	TGTGCCAGCAGCTTTGGATTGGCTAGCGGGAGTGAGACCCAGTACTTC